This T cell receptor beta chain is drawn from a study of cytomegalovirus exposure and HLA in healthy donors. Study-wide points: Among donors in an Asian-associated ancestry cluster, a later analysis reportedly found fewer N-insertions than the roughly 680-donor mean. The authors later found most CMV-associated TCR beta chains appeared HLA-restricted. The records held CMV serostatus as the only immune exposure information. Later analysis identified a missense DCLRE1C variant that was linked to TCR beta V- and J-gene trimming.

With 60 Vbeta and 13 Jbeta primers, the PCR was carried out. Some clones are missing from TCRdb's copy, which holds only in-frame ones; the method was immunoSEQ multiplex PCR. The data show just over 150,000 clones, roughly 80% seen once. The CDR3 runs 15 residues. V was clipped by 4 bases and J by 9 bases, with 16 bases between them. CDR1 is MRHNA and CDR2 is SNTAGT in the germline V gene. On this clone: Its matching antigen is unknown.

The gene calls are TRBV6-4 and TRBJ1-6; unclear D gene. Sequenced: PBMCs. The sequence was collected from a middle-aged woman in good health and CMV-seronegative. The CDR3 reads CASSAQFNPGSPLHF. For the CDR3, the DNA is TGTGCCAGCAGTGCCCAATTCAATCCGGGTTCACCCCTCCACTTT.